One and the same sample provided the 29 T cell receptor beta chains below, sequenced in a study of metastatic and nonmetastatic thyroid tumors. TCRdb re-called the PCR reads through MiXCR. Here the sample spans some 93,000 clones, roughly 13% being singletons. Thyroid surgery had not been preceded by any treatment in any patient. The sequenced material came from blood. The receptors here all came from a female donor with papillary thyroid cancer or a benign thyroid nodule (not recorded which). Some clones in this sample may be carry-over from other donors' samples.

This clone was seen at least ten times. The chain links TRBV27 to TRBJ2-7, with D possibly being TRBD1 or TRBD2 (5 bases each). This CDR3 is 15 amino acids long. Trimming pared 7 bases from V and 2 bases from J, leaving 18 bases between. Germline V gives CDR1 MNHEY, CDR2 SMNVEV (reference sequence). Written as DNA, the CDR3 is TGTGCCAGCACCATCTCCGGGGCCGGGGCCTACGAGCAGTACTTC. Protein: CASTISGAGAYEQYF.

This clone was counted many times. The chain recombines TRBV19 with TRBJ1-5; no definite D call. The length of the CDR3 is 15 residues. Trimming cost V 4 bases and J 1 base, with 11 bases left between them. Germline V gene data show CDR1 as LNHDA and CDR2 as SQIVND (reference sequence). For the CDR3, the DNA is TGTGCCAGTAGTAGGGGATTTTCCAGCAATCAGCCCCAGCATTTT. Its translation: CASSRGFSSNQPQHF.

Many counts were recorded for this clone. Sequence at one end of the junction differs from germline and may be a read error. This CDR3 is also generated by other DNA sequences in the sample. The chain couples TRBV20-1 to TRBJ2-3; D perhaps matches TRBD2 (5 bases). CDR3 length: 12 residues. Germline V lookup: CDR1 DFQATT, CDR2 SNEGSKA (reference sequence). The CDR3 loop is CSATLGTDTQYF. CDR3 coding DNA: TGTAGTGCAACACTAGGCACAGATACGCAGTATTTT.

In its sample, this clone was seen many times. The chain is built from TRBV30 and TRBJ2-2, with D unresolved. The CDR3 is made up of 12 amino acids. V was trimmed by 4 bases and J by 5 bases, leaving 8 bases between them. Germline lookup yields CDR1 GTSNPN and CDR2 SVGIG (reference sequence). The DNA of the CDR3 is TGTGCCTGGAATAAAAGGACCGGGGAGCTGTTTTTT. Amino acid sequence: CAWNKRTGELFF.

The chain carries TRBV19 and TRBJ2-7; D is possibly TRBD1 (6 bases). CDR1 and CDR2 from the germline V gene are LNHDA and SQIVND (reference sequence). The germline V and J ends were trimmed by 6 bases and 5 bases, with 17 bases remaining between them. CDR3 length: 14 residues. As DNA, the CDR3 is TGTGCCAGTAGCACCGAGGGGGAAGGGGACGAGCAGTACTTC. Encoded protein: CASSTEGEGDEQYF.

This clone occurred many times. The V gene is TRBV6-2 or TRBV6-3, the J gene TRBJ1-2, with unresolved D. CDR1 is MNHEY and CDR2 is SVGEGT in the germline V gene. The CDR3 contains 15 residues. Trimming removed 2 bases at V and 4 bases at J, with 14 bases between. The CDR3 loop is CASSYPREVFYGYTF. The CDR3 DNA sequence: TGTGCCAGCAGTTACCCCCGGGAAGTATTCTATGGCTACACCTTC.

Written as DNA, the CDR3 is TGTGCCAACAGATCAACGGGGGGGCGTTACACTGAAGCTTTCTTT. It yields the protein CANRSTGGRYTEAFF. The chain is built from TRBV28 and TRBJ1-1, with a weak D call TRBD1 (6 bases). V lost 10 bases and J 3 bases, leaving 21 bases between the germline ends. This CDR3 contains 15 residues. From germline, CDR1 is MDHEN and CDR2 SYDVKM.

The table lists this clone with many counts. The chain uses TRBV20-1 and TRBJ1-2; a possible D gene is TRBD1 (5 bases). This CDR3 comprises 15 residues. Per the germline V gene, CDR1 is DFQATT and CDR2 is SNEGSKA (reference sequence). V lost 1 base to trimming and J lost 0 bases, with 12 bases between them. In DNA form, the CDR3 reads TGCAGTGCTAGAGTGGGGGAGAACTCTAACTATGGCTACACCTTC. Amino acid sequence: CSARVGENSNYGYTF.

This clone was recorded many times. The chain recombines TRBV12-3 or TRBV12-4 with TRBJ2-3, with TRBD2 identical over 7 bases. The ends lost 3 bases at V and 5 bases at J; junction bases unmatched: 8. There are 15 residues in the CDR3. For the CDR3, the DNA is TGTGCCAGCAGTTTCGCCGGACTAGTCGTAGATACGCAGTATTTT. Translation gives CASSFAGLVVDTQYF.

In this sample, this clone turned up many times. The chain couples TRBV5-1 to TRBJ1-3, with D unresolved. V lost 2 bases and J 0 bases, leaving 9 bases between the germline ends. Germline assignment: CDR1 SGHRS and CDR2 YFSETQ. The CDR3 is made up of 15 amino acids. CDR3 sequence reads: CASSLGQNSGNTIYF. The DNA of the CDR3 is TGCGCCAGCAGCTTAGGGCAGAACTCTGGAAACACCATATATTTT. The full variable domain, completed using reference TRBV5-1 and TRBJ1-3, is KAGVTQTPRYLIKTRGQQVTLSCSPISGHRSVSWYQQTPGQGLQFLFEYFSETQRNKGNFPGRFSGRQFSNSRSEMNVSTLELGDSALYLCASSLGQNSGNTIYFGEGSWLTVV.

Ten or more counts support this clone. The rearrangement uses TRBV19 and TRBJ2-6; D may be TRBD1 or TRBD2 (5 bases each). Trimming shortened V by 6 bases and J by 1 base, and 16 bases separated the two germline ends. Germline values: CDR1 LNHDA, CDR2 SQIVND (reference sequence). This CDR3 is built from 17 residues. The CDR3 loop reads CASRPFLGDSGANVLTF. CDR3 DNA sequence: TGTGCCAGTAGGCCGTTTTTGGGGGATTCTGGGGCCAACGTCCTGACTTTC.

About this clone: This could be a read error, since a much larger clone is one nucleotide away. The chain couples TRBV18 to TRBJ1-1; tentatively, D is TRBD1 (5 bases). The CDR3 covers 14 residues. Germline V gene sequence: CDR1 KGHSH, CDR2 LQKENI. With 3 bases removed from V and 7 bases from J, the gap between germline ends came to 15 bases. CDR3 DNA sequence: TGTGCCAGCTCACCCAGGGTGGTATGGAATGAAGCTTTCTTT. Translating gives CASSPRVVWNEAFF.

The chain couples TRBV7-2 to TRBJ2-7; weak D call: TRBD2 (5 bases). Trimming took 4 bases from V and 4 from J, leaving 17 bases between them. CDR1 SGHTA and CDR2 FQGNSA come from the germline V gene. This CDR3 is 15 amino acids long. CDR3 sequence (DNA): TGTGCCAGCAGCTCCTACTCCGGAGGCTCTTACGAGCAGTACTTC. It specifies CASSSYSGGSYEQYF.

This clone appeared a few times. A read error may be the cause here, since a much bigger clone is one base away. V gene TRBV7-2 combines with J gene TRBJ2-5, with D tentatively TRBD1 (7 bases). Germline CDR1 is SGHTA and CDR2 is FQGNSA. This CDR3 has 14 residues. In nucleotides, the CDR3 is TGTGCCAGCAGCTTACAGGGGGGTAGGGAGAACCAGTACTTC. Protein sequence: CASSLQGGRENQYF. Complete variable domain (other parts from reference TRBV7-2 and TRBJ2-5): GAGVSQSPSNKVTEKGKDVELRCDPISGHTALYWYRQSLGQGLEFLIYFQGNSAPDKSGLPSDRFSAERTGGSVSTLTIQRTQQEDSAVYLCASSLQGGRENQYFGPGTRLLVL.

This clone was detected ten times or more. The J gene is TRBJ2-7, the V gene TRBV12-3 or TRBV12-4; D is perhaps TRBD1 or TRBD2 (7 bases each). This CDR3 spans 13 amino acids. The V end lost 4 bases, the J end lost 7 bases, and 14 bases lay between the germline ends. CDR3 nucleotides: TGTGCCAGCAGTTGGGAGGGGGCGGGTGAGCAGTACTTC. Translated, it gives CASSWEGAGEQYF.

This clone was seen repeatedly, ten times or more. The germline gene is not matched at one end of the junction; a read error may be the cause. This chain uses TRBV18 with TRBJ2-3; 11 bases line up with TRBD2. Germline CDR1 KGHSH, CDR2 LQKENI. The CDR3 is 12 residues long. CDR3 region: CASSPTSGSSSF. CDR3 nucleotide sequence: TGTGCCAGCTCACCTACTAGCGGGAGTTCCTCTTTT.

In its sample, this clone was seen many times. The rearrangement uses TRBV19 and TRBJ1-4; no clear D. The V gene lost 3 bases and the J gene lost 7 bases, with 12 bases spanning the gap. This CDR3 comprises 14 residues. The germline V gene encodes CDR1 LNHDA and CDR2 SQIVND (reference sequence). The CDR3 protein is CASSIWQDTEKLFF. CDR3 coding DNA: TGTGCCAGTAGTATTTGGCAGGATACTGAAAAACTGTTTTTT.

This clone occurred many times. V gene TRBV5-5 combines with J gene TRBJ2-2; D is unclear. CDR3 length: 11 residues. Germline V CDR1 and CDR2: SGHKS, YYEKEE (reference sequence). V shed 5 bases and J shed 5 bases, with 4 bases lying between them. The CDR3 here is CASSQTGELFF. The CDR3 coding sequence is TGTGCCAGCAGTCAAACCGGGGAGCTGTTTTTT.

This clone was observed at least ten times. The chain links TRBV6-1 to TRBJ1-2; 10 bases align to TRBD1. Germline CDR1 reads MNHNS; CDR2 reads SASEGT. The CDR3 totals 15 residues. V trimming: 1 base; J trimming: 8 bases; junction bases outside the gene matches: 7. The CDR3 reads CASSEGEDRGSGYTF. The CDR3 nucleotides read TGTGCCAGCAGTGAAGGGGAGGACAGGGGGAGCGGCTACACCTTC.

This clone has only one observation. The V and J genes are TRBV30 and TRBJ1-2, with TRBD1 as a possible D gene (5 bases). There are 12 residues in the CDR3. V gave up 0 bases and J gave up 8 bases, with 10 bases separating them. In germline, CDR1 is GTSNPN, CDR2 SVGIG (reference sequence). The CDR3 spells CAWSVGPGGYTF. Here the CDR3 DNA reads TGTGCCTGGAGTGTAGGGCCAGGGGGCTACACCTTC.

This clone was observed at least ten times. The DNA of the CDR3 is TGTGCCAGCAGCTTAGCGCGAGGAGGCGAATCACCCCTCCACTTT. Encoded protein: CASSLARGGESPLHF. This chain uses TRBV7-6 with TRBJ1-6, with no clear D. With 0 bases removed from V and 10 bases from J, the gap between germline ends came to 13 bases. The CDR3 extends over 15 amino acids. Germline V lookup: CDR1 SGHVS, CDR2 FNYEAQ.

Details on this clone: It may be a read error: a sequence one base away is much more abundant. The sample contains more than one DNA sequence encoding this CDR3. The V call is TRBV5-1, the J call TRBJ2-1, with 11 bases aligning to TRBD2. The junction had 10 bases not matched to a gene; V was cut back by 4 bases and J by 7 bases. The CDR3 length is 16 residues. Looked up from germline, CDR1 is SGHRS and CDR2 is YFSETQ. The CDR3 sequence is CASSPSGTSGYNEQFF. The CDR3, as DNA: TGCGCCAGCAGCCCATCCGGGACTAGCGGTTATAATGAGCAGTTCTTC. Variable domain in full (rest from reference TRBV5-1 and TRBJ2-1): KAGVTQTPRYLIKTRGQQVTLSCSPISGHRSVSWYQQTPGQGLQFLFEYFSETQRNKGNFPGRFSGRQFSNSRSEMNVSTLELGDSALYLCASSPSGTSGYNEQFFGPGTRLTVL.

This clone showed up many times. The chain is built from TRBV19 and TRBJ2-5; the D gene is possibly TRBD1 (6 bases). The CDR3 is 14 residues long. V dropped 6 bases and J dropped 2 bases, with 13 bases sitting between them. Germline V gives CDR1 LNHDA, CDR2 SQIVND (reference sequence). The CDR3 loop is CASSTGIFQETQYF. CDR3 in DNA: TGTGCCAGTAGCACAGGGATTTTTCAAGAGACCCAGTACTTC. The variable domain in full, with the rest retrieved from reference TRBV19 and TRBJ2-5, is DGGITQSPKYLFRKEGQNVTLSCEQNLNHDAMYWYRQDPGQGLRLIYYSQIVNDFQKGDIAEGYSVSREKKESFPLTVTSAQKNPTAFYLCASSTGIFQETQYFGPGTRLLVL.

V gene TRBV20-1 combines with J gene TRBJ2-1; D might be TRBD1 (6 bases). Germline CDR1 DFQATT, CDR2 SNEGSKA (reference sequence). The CDR3 consists of 16 residues. V was shortened by 1 base and J by 0 bases, with 13 bases between the two germline ends. Here the CDR3 DNA reads TGCAGTGCTAGAGCGGGACACGAGCTCTCCTACAATGAGCAGTTCTTC. Its translation: CSARAGHELSYNEQFF.

The V call is TRBV28, the J call TRBJ2-5, with TRBD2 matching 13 bases. Germline lookup yields CDR1 MDHEN and CDR2 SYDVKM. The CDR3 extends over 16 amino acids. V gave up 5 bases and J gave up 14 bases; unmatched junction bases: 17. CDR3 sequence reads: CASSPGTSGTDFESYF. Here the CDR3 DNA reads TGTGCCAGCAGTCCCGGGACTAGCGGGACCGACTTTGAAAGTTACTTC.

This clone was recorded at least ten times. The chain employs TRBV7-8 and TRBJ2-2; D is undetermined. The CDR3 extends over 14 amino acids. CDR1 SGHVS and CDR2 FQNEAQ come from the germline V gene. The germline V and J ends were trimmed by 1 base and 1 base, with 4 bases remaining between them. CDR3: CASSLDKNTGELFF. The CDR3 bases are TGTGCCAGCAGCTTAGACAAGAACACCGGGGAGCTGTTTTTT.

This clone appeared many times. Distinct nucleotide sequences in the sample also encode this CDR3. The CDR3, as DNA: TGCAGTGCTAGTCTCGGCCCGAGCTCCTATAATTCACCCCTCCACTTT. This codes for CSASLGPSSYNSPLHF. V and J are TRBV20-1 and TRBJ1-6; D is unclear. The CDR3 is made up of 16 amino acids. Germline lookup yields CDR1 DFQATT and CDR2 SNEGSKA (reference sequence). The V gene lost 3 bases and the J gene lost 0 bases, with 12 bases spanning the gap.

This clone was picked up many times. V gene TRBV4-1 combines with J gene TRBJ1-4; possibly TRBD1 for D (5 bases). The CDR3 runs to 13 residues. CDR1 and CDR2 (germline): MGHRA, YSYEKL. The V gene lost 3 bases and the J gene lost 10 bases, with 12 bases spanning the gap. The CDR3 sequence: CASSQSGPGKLFF. The CDR3 DNA reads TGCGCCAGCAGCCAGTCGGGGCCAGGAAAACTGTTTTTT.

This clone was counted ten times or more. The genes are TRBV24-1 and TRBJ2-5; 9 bases agree with TRBD1. The CDR3 runs 14 residues. After removal of 4 bases from V and 3 bases from J, the junction contained 2 bases not matched to a gene. Germline values: CDR1 KGHDR, CDR2 SFDVKD. The CDR3 sequence is CATSERDREETQYF. DNA for the CDR3: TGTGCCACCAGTGAGCGGGACAGGGAAGAGACCCAGTACTTC.